This T cell receptor beta chain was found in a study of control samples from healthy donors and cancer patients. Generated by immunoSEQ multiplex PCR, the TCRdb table keeps only in-frame clones and is missing some. The sample consists of about 180,000 clones, approximately 92% of them appearing once. Germline trimming cut 6 bases from V and 1 base from J; bases unmatched to any gene: 9. The V gene's germline CDR1 is ENHRY and CDR2 SYGVKD. This CDR3 comprises 18 residues. Input material: blood. This receptor was identified in a man younger than 40 in good health. The V gene is TRBV10-3, the J gene TRBJ2-3, with 14 bases aligning to TRBD2. CDR3 DNA: TGTGCCATCAGGTCGGGACTAGCGGGGGTCGAGGGCACAGATACGCAGTATTTT. Its translation: CAIRSGLAGVEGTDTQYF.